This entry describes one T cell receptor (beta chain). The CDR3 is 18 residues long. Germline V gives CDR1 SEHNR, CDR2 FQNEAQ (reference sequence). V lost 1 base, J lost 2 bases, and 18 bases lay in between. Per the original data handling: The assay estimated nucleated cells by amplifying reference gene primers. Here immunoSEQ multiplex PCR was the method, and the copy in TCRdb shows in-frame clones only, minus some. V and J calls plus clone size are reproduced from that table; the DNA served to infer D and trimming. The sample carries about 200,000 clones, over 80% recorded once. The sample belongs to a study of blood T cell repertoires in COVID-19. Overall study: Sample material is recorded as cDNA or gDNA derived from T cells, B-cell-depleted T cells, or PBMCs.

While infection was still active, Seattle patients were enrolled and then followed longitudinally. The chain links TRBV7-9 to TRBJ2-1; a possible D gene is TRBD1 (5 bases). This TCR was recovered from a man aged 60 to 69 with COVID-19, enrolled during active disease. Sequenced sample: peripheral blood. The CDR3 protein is CASSLVVGALDPYNEQFF. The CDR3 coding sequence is TGTGCCAGCAGCTTAGTGGTTGGGGCTCTCGATCCCTACAATGAGCAGTTCTTC.